This T cell receptor beta chain comes out of a study of identical twins. The study's findings and limits: Analyses of zero insertions could, in part, be confounded by invariant MAIT and iNKT cells.

This clonotype has more than one count but fewer than ten. The antigen remains unidentified. CDR3 size: 13 residues. Losses at the gene ends were 6 bases for V and 6 bases for J; bases not matched to a gene: 5. Each CDR3 protein is one row after TCRdb ran MiXCR on the 5' RACE reads. The data contain around 490,000 distinct CDR3 sequences, more than 13% of them singletons. Separately, the same data were catalogued under a study of yellow fever vaccine responses in identical twins.

This clonotype was sampled from a woman aged 18-29 years in good health. The specimen sequenced was CD4+ T cells sorted from blood. The chain joins TRBV12-3 or TRBV12-4 to TRBJ2-3; TRBD1 matches 8 bases. In DNA, the CDR3 is TGTGCCAGCAGGGGGGACAGGTTCGATACGCAGTATTTT. Residues: CASRGDRFDTQYF.